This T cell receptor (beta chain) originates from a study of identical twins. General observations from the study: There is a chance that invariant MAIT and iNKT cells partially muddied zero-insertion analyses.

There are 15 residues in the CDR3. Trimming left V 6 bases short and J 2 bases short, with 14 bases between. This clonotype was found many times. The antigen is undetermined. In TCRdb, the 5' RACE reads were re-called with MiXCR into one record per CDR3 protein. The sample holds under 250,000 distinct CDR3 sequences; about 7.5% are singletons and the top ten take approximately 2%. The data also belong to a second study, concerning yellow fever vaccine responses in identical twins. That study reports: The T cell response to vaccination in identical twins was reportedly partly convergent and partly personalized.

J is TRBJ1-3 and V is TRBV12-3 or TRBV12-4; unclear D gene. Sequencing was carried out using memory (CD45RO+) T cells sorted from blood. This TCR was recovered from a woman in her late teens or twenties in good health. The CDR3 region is CASRPERIAGNTIYF. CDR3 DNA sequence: TGTGCCAGCAGACCCGAGAGGATTGCTGGAAACACCATATATTTT.